The 6 T cell receptor beta chains in this list originate from one sample, sequenced in a study of shared clonotypes between healthy human individuals (dated by TCRdb to 2020 to 2021). The receptor library was made with the immunoSEQ multiplex PCR assay. Drawn from immuneACCESS, this table holds only the in-frame rearrangements with V and J called that TCRdb kept. Clones are partly lost; checked studies trace under half to an unresolved V gene and leave the rest unexplained. For this sample there are fewer than 1.6 million clones; approximately 98.5% appear just once. The ten largest clones take up roughly 0.36% of the sample. Sequencing was done on a sample of naive CD4+ T cells sorted from blood. This sample's cell subset or site label indicates: CD45RA+ positively selected. The receptors were sampled from a man aged 25 to 40 in good health.

This chain connects TRBV5-1 to TRBJ2-3; 14 positions agree with TRBD2. This CDR3 has 19 residues. The junction had 11 bases not matched to a gene; V was cut back by 3 bases and J by 2 bases. In germline, CDR1 is SGHRS, CDR2 YFSETQ. CDR3 region: CASSYGGLAGGGVTDTQYF. The CDR3 nucleotides are TGCGCCAGCAGCTACGGCGGACTAGCGGGAGGAGGAGTCACAGATACGCAGTATTTT.

The rearrangement links TRBV5-8 to TRBJ1-4; no clear D. This CDR3 region has 16 residues. Trimming took 3 bases from V and 0 from J, leaving 12 bases between them. CDR1 is SGHTS, CDR2 YDEGEE, per germline. The CDR3 bases are TGTGCCAGCAGCTCGGAAAGGACTGCAACTAATGAAAAACTGTTTTTT. It translates to CASSSERTATNEKLFF.

This chain joins TRBV11-2 and TRBJ2-5, with 10 bases identical to TRBD2. The CDR3 consists of 18 residues. Germline CDR1 reads SGHAT; CDR2 reads FQNNGV. V gave up 7 bases and J gave up 0 bases; unmatched junction bases: 14. CDR3 in amino acids: CASTLRGTSEANQETQYF. The CDR3 bases are TGTGCCAGCACCCTGAGAGGGACTAGCGAAGCCAACCAAGAGACCCAGTACTTC.

This CDR3 is CASSLLVTDTQYF. DNA for the CDR3: TGTGCCAGCAGCCTGTTGGTCACAGATACGCAGTATTTT. The genes are TRBV5-4 and TRBJ2-3; D gene unclear. Trimming shortened V by 4 bases and J by 2 bases, and 8 bases separated the two germline ends. Germline-derived CDR1 and CDR2 are SGHNT and YYREEE (reference sequence). The length of the CDR3 is 13 residues.

As to this clone: Other nucleotide sequences in the sample specify the same CDR3. V usage is TRBV14 and J usage is TRBJ1-2; D uncertain. This CDR3 is 14 amino acids long. Trimming removed 0 bases at V and 0 bases at J, with 5 bases between. Germline-derived CDR1 and CDR2 are SGHDN and FVKESK. This CDR3 is CASSQDRANYGYTF. In nucleotides, the CDR3 is TGTGCCAGCAGCCAAGACAGAGCTAACTATGGCTACACCTTC.

This chain uses TRBV27 with TRBJ2-7; 8 bases match TRBD2. The ends lost 6 bases at V and 3 bases at J; junction bases unmatched: 10. The CDR3 extends over 15 amino acids. In germline, CDR1 is MNHEY, CDR2 SMNVEV (reference sequence). This chain's CDR3 is CASSRGRIVGYEQYF. The CDR3 DNA reads as TGTGCCAGCAGCCGCGGGAGGATAGTAGGCTACGAGCAGTACTTC.